One and the same sample provided the 23 T cell receptor beta chains below, sequenced in a study of blood T cells in healthy people across ages. A J-beta primer mix and a sample-barcoded 5' primer were used in a second PCR of roughly 6 to 12 cycles. Each CDR3 protein gets one entry after TCRdb re-called the 5' RACE reads with MiXCR. The sample shows about 1.4 million distinct CDR3 sequences, almost 60% of them seen only once. The material sequenced was blood. These receptors all come from a man aged 18-30 years in good health.

The gene calls are TRBV20-1 and TRBJ1-6, with 7 bases lining up with TRBD1. The germline CDR1 and CDR2 sequences are DFQATT and SNEGSKA (reference sequence). The CDR3 extends over 17 amino acids. Germline trimming cut 3 bases from V and 5 bases from J; bases unmatched to any gene: 13. CDR3 residues: CSASSALTGENNSPLHF. For the CDR3, the DNA is TGCAGTGCTAGTTCGGCCCTCACAGGGGAAAATAATTCACCCCTCCACTTT.

This chain links TRBV10-3 with TRBJ2-2; 9 bases are shared with TRBD2. This CDR3 has 15 residues. Germline V gene lookup returns CDR1 ENHRY and CDR2 SYGVKD. V shed 6 bases and J 1 base; nucleotides not matched to a gene: 3. The DNA of the CDR3 is TGTGCCATCAGCCCGACTAGCGGGAACACCGGGGAGCTGTTTTTT. Translated: CAISPTSGNTGELFF.

CDR3 amino acids: CSVTGGSFTGELFF. In nucleotides, the CDR3 is TGCAGCGTAACAGGGGGCTCGTTTACCGGGGAGCTGTTTTTT. The chain couples TRBV29-1 to TRBJ2-2, with 9 bases lining up with TRBD1. Germline assignment: CDR1 SQVTM and CDR2 ANQGSEA. The V gene end was trimmed by 6 bases and the J gene end by 5 bases; junction bases not matched to a gene: 7. The CDR3 has 14 residues.

The chain combines TRBV20-1 with TRBJ2-3; perhaps TRBD1 as D (5 bases). The CDR3 is made up of 15 amino acids. V lost 0 bases, J lost 0 bases, and 10 bases lay in between. Germline loops: CDR1 DFQATT, CDR2 SNEGSKA (reference sequence). The CDR3 protein is CSARDTRDSTDTQYF. CDR3 sequence (DNA): TGCAGTGCTAGAGATACCAGGGATAGCACAGATACGCAGTATTTT.

The chain has TRBV30 and TRBJ2-1; 8 bases match TRBD2. The ends lost 2 bases at V and 4 bases at J; junction bases unmatched: 7. CDR3 length equals 15 residues. Germline V lookup: CDR1 GTSNPN, CDR2 SVGIG (reference sequence). The CDR3 DNA is TGTGCCTGGAGTCGGGGTAGCGGGATTTACAATGAGCAGTTCTTC. Translated: CAWSRGSGIYNEQFF.

A few counts support this clonotype. The CDR3 DNA reads as TGCAGCGTTGAAGATCGATACAATGAGCAGTTCTTC. As protein: CSVEDRYNEQFF. The gene calls are TRBV29-1 and TRBJ2-1; no firm D call. This CDR3 region has 12 residues. The V end lost 0 bases, the J end lost 4 bases, and 4 bases lay between the germline ends. Per germline, CDR1 SQVTM and CDR2 ANQGSEA.

J is TRBJ2-7 and V is TRBV4-1; tentative D call: TRBD1 (5 bases). The CDR3 loop spans 14 amino acids. The V gene's germline CDR1 is MGHRA and CDR2 YSYEKL. The V and J ends lost 4 bases and 3 bases respectively, with 13 bases between them. CDR3 coding DNA: TGCGCCAGCAGCCCCCAGGACAACGGCTACGAGCAGTACTTC. It translates to CASSPQDNGYEQYF.

This clonotype was detected a few times. The chain is built from TRBV6-6 and TRBJ2-3, with D perhaps TRBD2 (5 bases). CDR3 length equals 16 residues. Trimming took 5 bases from V and 0 from J, leaving 15 bases between them. CDR1 and CDR2 from the germline V gene are MNHNY and SVGAGI (reference sequence). In DNA form, the CDR3 reads TGTGCCAGCAGTCGCAGTGGGCGGGCTAGCACAGATACGCAGTATTTT. Its translation: CASSRSGRASTDTQYF.

V gene TRBV10-1 combines with J gene TRBJ1-5, with D hard to call. Looked up from germline, CDR1 is WNHNN and CDR2 is SYGVQD (reference sequence). CDR3 length: 13 amino acids. The germline V and J ends were trimmed by 8 bases and 9 bases, with 17 bases remaining between them. This CDR3 reads CASSESPPGPQHF. CDR3 nucleotides: TGCGCCAGCTCGGAGTCCCCCCCTGGGCCCCAGCATTTT.

The rearrangement links TRBV7-6 to TRBJ1-2; D is unclear. The CDR3 has 15 amino acids. Germline V gives CDR1 SGHVS, CDR2 FNYEAQ. V shed 2 bases and J shed 0 bases, with 10 bases lying between them. The CDR3 DNA sequence: TGTGCCAGCAGCTTATGGGAGGGAGCTAACTATGGCTACACCTTC. It translates to CASSLWEGANYGYTF.

The rearrangement joins TRBV5-1 to TRBJ1-5; TRBD1 agrees at 7 bases. This CDR3 region has 15 residues. Germline V CDR1 and CDR2: SGHRS, YFSETQ. With 5 bases clipped from V and 6 bases from J, the junction kept 11 bases outside the gene matches. CDR3 coding DNA: TGCGCCAGCAGGCCGGGAACAGGGGAAGGTCAGCCCCAGCATTTT. Residues: CASRPGTGEGQPQHF. The full variable domain, in which reference TRBV5-1 and TRBJ1-5 provide the parts outside the CDR3, is KAGVTQTPRYLIKTRGQQVTLSCSPISGHRSVSWYQQTPGQGLQFLFEYFSETQRNKGNFPGRFSGRQFSNSRSEMNVSTLELGDSALYLCASRPGTGEGQPQHFGDGTRLSIL.

This clonotype was picked up one time. The CDR3 sequence is CASSVGAGDTQYF. The DNA for the CDR3 is TGTGCCAGCAGCGTGGGAGCGGGAGATACGCAGTATTTT. The chain has TRBV9 and TRBJ2-3, with D maybe TRBD2 (6 bases). CDR1 is SGDLS and CDR2 is YYNGEE in the germline V gene. This CDR3 has 13 amino acids. Deletions cut 2 bases from V and 5 bases from J, with 9 bases between.

This chain uses TRBV2 with TRBJ1-2; D possibly corresponds to TRBD1 (5 bases). V was clipped by 9 bases and J by 8 bases, with 10 bases between them. The CDR3 consists of 10 residues. Germline assignment: CDR1 SNHLY and CDR2 FYNNEI. The CDR3 nucleotides read TGTGCCAGTCGGGGGTCCGGCTACACCTTC. Its protein product is CASRGSGYTF.

This clonotype was picked up a small number of times. The CDR3 DNA sequence: TGTGCCATCAGTGACCTATTACTCACAGGGGAAAGACAGCCCCAGCATTTT. Residues: CAISDLLLTGERQPQHF. V and J are TRBV10-3 and TRBJ1-5; TRBD1 matches 7 bases. The trim removed 3 bases at V and 7 bases at J, leaving 15 bases unmatched. There are 17 residues in the CDR3. Germline values: CDR1 ENHRY, CDR2 SYGVKD.

The CDR3, as DNA: TGCAGTGCTAGAGATGACGCGGTTCCGGCCGAGCAGTACTTC. It specifies CSARDDAVPAEQYF. V gene TRBV20-1 combines with J gene TRBJ2-7; D call uncertain. This CDR3 is 14 amino acids long. Germline assignment: CDR1 DFQATT and CDR2 SNEGSKA (reference sequence). Between the trimmed V and J ends, which lost 0 bases and 6 bases, there was a span of 15 bases.

This clonotype has only one observation. V and J are TRBV7-6 and TRBJ2-7, with D tentatively TRBD2 (6 bases). V lost 4 bases, J lost 2 bases, and 12 bases lay in between. The CDR3 is 14 residues long. CDR1 is SGHVS, CDR2 FNYEAQ, per germline. CDR3 DNA sequence: TGTGCCAGCAGCTCCTGGGCGGGGACCTACGAGCAGTACTTC. Its protein is CASSSWAGTYEQYF.

This clonotype appeared once. V and J are TRBV7-2 and TRBJ2-3, with 13 bases matching TRBD2. The ends lost 5 bases at V and 14 bases at J; junction bases unmatched: 4. The CDR3 loop spans 12 amino acids. Germline V gene lookup returns CDR1 SGHTA and CDR2 FQGNSA. For the CDR3, the DNA is TGTGCCAGCAGCCTGACTAGCGGGAGGCCGTATTTT. This codes for CASSLTSGRPYF.

The chain's CDR3 is CASSLPLTSGLFYNEQFF. Here the CDR3 DNA reads TGTGCCAGCAGCTTGCCTCTGACTAGCGGGCTTTTCTACAATGAGCAGTTCTTC. The chain carries TRBV5-6 and TRBJ2-1; 10 bases agree with TRBD2. Germline V gene data show CDR1 as SGHDT and CDR2 as YYEEEE. The CDR3 spans 18 residues. Trimming took 1 base from V and 3 from J; bases not matched to a gene: 10.

The V and J genes are TRBV4-1 and TRBJ2-1; 9 nucleotides match TRBD1. The CDR3 runs 15 residues. V gave up 0 bases and J gave up 9 bases; unmatched junction bases: 6. The germline V gene has CDR1 MGHRA and CDR2 YSYEKL. CDR3 DNA sequence: TGCGCCAGCAGCCAAGAACAGGGGGCAGTCAGTGAGCAGTTCTTC. This sequence encodes CASSQEQGAVSEQFF.

This chain connects TRBV7-9 to TRBJ2-3; D possibly corresponds to TRBD2 (6 bases). Trimming shortened V by 1 base and J by 3 bases, and 11 bases separated the two germline ends. The CDR3 has 15 residues. The germline CDR1 and CDR2 sequences are SEHNR and FQNEAQ (reference sequence). CDR3 sequence reads: CASSLVTGRTDTQYF. CDR3 nucleotides: TGTGCCAGCAGCTTAGTGACGGGGAGGACAGATACGCAGTATTTT.

This clonotype was seen more than once but under ten times. CDR3 loop: CASSSGLAGPHSTDTQYF. The CDR3 nucleotides read TGTGCCAGCAGCTCCGGACTAGCGGGGCCTCACTCCACAGATACGCAGTATTTT. V gene TRBV7-6 combines with J gene TRBJ2-3; 12 bases align to TRBD2. The CDR3 is 18 amino acids. The ends lost 4 bases at V and 2 bases at J; junction bases unmatched: 10. CDR1 SGHVS and CDR2 FNYEAQ come from the germline V gene. The complete variable domain, with remaining parts taken from reference TRBV7-6 and TRBJ2-3, reads GAGVSQSPRYKVTKRGQDVALRCDPISGHVSLYWYRQALGQGPEFLTYFNYEAQQDKSGLPNDRFSAERPEGSISTLTIQRTEQRDSAMYRCASSSGLAGPHSTDTQYFGPGTRLTVL.

The chain uses TRBV6-1 and TRBJ1-5; no clear D. This CDR3 has 15 amino acids. Trimming removed 1 base from V and 4 bases from J, with 11 bases in between. Germline V CDR1 and CDR2: MNHNS, SASEGT. This chain's CDR3 is CASSEGRSLNQPQHF. The DNA for the CDR3 is TGTGCCAGCAGTGAAGGAAGAAGTTTAAATCAGCCCCAGCATTTT.

The genes are TRBV27 and TRBJ1-2, with D tentatively TRBD1 (6 bases). The CDR3 consists of 16 residues. The V gene's germline CDR1 is MNHEY and CDR2 SMNVEV (reference sequence). With 4 bases removed from V and 5 bases from J, the gap between germline ends came to 20 bases. The CDR3 spells CASSSYREGSRYGYTF. CDR3 in DNA: TGTGCCAGCAGTTCGTACAGGGAAGGGTCGAGGTATGGCTACACCTTC.